This is a list of T cell receptor beta chains from one sample in a study of response to subunit inactivated influenza vaccine. TCRdb redid the calling of the RT-PCR reads with MiXCR, one entry per CDR3 protein. The sample has hundreds of thousands of distinct CDR3 sequences, around 14% seen once. Sequencing was performed on PBMCs from blood, taken roughly 2 weeks before vaccination. These receptors were collected from a man aged 50 to 59 who received an inactivated influenza vaccine. Both conserved end residues are part of each CDR3. The D gene is left open where the match is weak. Size is omitted from some rows. Given values are once, few, many or a class for expanded clones.

TRBV4-3	few	NA	TRBJ1-3	CASSQDLGPGNTIYF	TGCGCCAGCAGCCAAGATCTGGGGCCTGGAAACACCATATATTTT
TRBV7-2	few	NA	TRBJ2-1	CASSLDINTNEQFF	TGTGCCAGCAGCTTAGACATAAACACCAATGAGCAGTTCTTC
TRBV20-1	NA	NA	TRBJ2-5	CSAPGGRGAGAQYF	TGCAGTGCTCCGGGTGGGAGGGGGGCCGGGGCCCAGTACTTC
TRBV3-1	NA	TRBD2	TRBJ2-2	CASSQEISGVTNTGELFF	TGTGCCAGCAGCCAAGAAATTAGCGGGGTTACGAACACCGGGGAGCTGTTTTTT
TRBV18	few	TRBD2	TRBJ2-1	CASSPFGRAAEQFF	TGTGCCAGCTCACCCTTTGGGAGGGCCGCTGAGCAGTTCTTC
TRBV4-1	few	NA	TRBJ2-5	CASSRIQYSQETQYF	TGCGCCAGCAGCCGTATACAGTACTCACAAGAGACCCAGTACTTC
TRBV4-3	NA	NA	TRBJ2-1	CASSRRLGTMKNSKYNEQFF	TGCGCCAGCAGTCGCAGGTTAGGAACGATGAAAAACTCGAAATACAATGAGCAGTTCTTC
TRBV18	many	NA	TRBJ1-5	CASSPAGSNQPQHF	TGTGCCAGCTCACCAGCAGGTAGCAATCAGCCCCAGCATTTT
TRBV28	few	NA	TRBJ1-1	CASSWGRLNTEAFF	TGTGCCAGCAGCTGGGGACGCCTGAACACTGAAGCTTTCTTT
TRBV7-8	NA	TRBD2	TRBJ2-2	CASSHRAGDTGELFF	TGTGCCAGCAGCCACCGGGCGGGAGACACCGGGGAGCTGTTTTTT
TRBV9	many	NA	TRBJ1-5	CASSVGTDQPQHF	TGTGCCAGCAGCGTAGGGACAGATCAGCCCCAGCATTTT
TRBV20-1	NA	TRBD1	TRBJ2-5	CSARGTGGQETQYF	TGCAGTGCTAGAGGGACAGGGGGACAAGAGACCCAGTACTTC
TRBV19	many	TRBD2	TRBJ2-7	CASSPGLAETYEQYF	TGTGCCAGTAGTCCGGGACTAGCGGAAACCTACGAGCAGTACTTC
TRBV14	NA	TRBD1	TRBJ2-7	CASSHPGTGRNEQYF	TGTGCCAGCAGCCACCCGGGGACAGGGCGGAACGAGCAGTACTTC
TRBV29-1	NA	NA	TRBJ2-7	CSVVKGISYEQYF	TGCAGCGTTGTTAAGGGAATCTCCTACGAGCAGTACTTC
TRBV18	few	NA	TRBJ1-1	CASSPLGLAEAFF	TGTGCCAGCTCACCACTGGGGTTGGCTGAAGCTTTCTTT
TRBV10-3	few	TRBD2	TRBJ2-3	CAISVSSGRASDTQYF	TGTGCCATCAGTGTCTCTAGCGGGAGGGCCTCAGATACGCAGTATTTT
TRBV4-2	NA	TRBD2	TRBJ2-1	CASSQLPTREGQANEQFF	TGTGCCAGCAGCCAGCTGCCGACTAGGGAGGGCCAAGCCAATGAGCAGTTCTTC
TRBV20-1	NA	NA	TRBJ1-2	CSARAPGPTNYGYTF	TGCAGTGCTAGAGCGCCGGGACCGACTAACTATGGCTACACCTTC
TRBV5-1	many	NA	TRBJ2-3	CASSEASTDTQYF	TGCGCCAGCAGCGAAGCTAGCACAGATACGCAGTATTTT
TRBV11-2	NA	NA	TRBJ2-4	CASSLDRVDKNIQYF	TGTGCCAGCAGCTTAGATCGGGTGGACAAAAACATTCAGTACTTC
TRBV20-1	few	TRBD2	TRBJ2-1	CSGTSGSRRGNEQFF	TGCAGTGGGACTAGCGGGAGTAGGAGGGGCAATGAGCAGTTCTTC